Below, 19 T cell receptor beta chains from the same sample are listed, as sequenced in a study of early T cells in non-severe SARS-CoV-2 infection. TCRdb recomputed calls from the 5' RACE reads with MiXCR, one row per CDR3 protein. The repertoire holds about 64,000 distinct CDR3 sequences, with over 20% as singletons. Sample: whole blood, taken at baseline. These receptors were taken from an adult who was a healthcare worker with PCR-confirmed SARS-CoV-2 infection or an uninfected control (not recorded which).

The rearrangement joins TRBV12-3 or TRBV12-4 to TRBJ1-2, with 7 bases lining up with TRBD1. This CDR3 is 13 amino acids long. V shed 6 bases, J shed 4 bases, and the junction held 5 bases outside the gene matches. The CDR3 protein is CASSGQERYGYTF. For the CDR3, the DNA is TGTGCCAGCAGCGGACAGGAGCGCTATGGCTACACCTTC.

This clonotype was detected ten times or more. The rearrangement joins TRBV3-1 to TRBJ1-2; 7 bases fit TRBD1. After removal of 3 bases from V and 3 bases from J, the junction contained 4 bases not matched to a gene. The CDR3 consists of 14 residues. Germline-derived CDR1 and CDR2 are LGHDT and YNNKEL (reference sequence). The CDR3 region is CASSQTTGYYGYTF. The CDR3 bases are TGTGCCAGCAGCCAGACGACAGGGTACTATGGCTACACCTTC.

The table lists this clonotype with many counts. The chain links TRBV29-1 to TRBJ1-2; D is unclear. The V gene's germline CDR1 is SQVTM and CDR2 ANQGSEA. This CDR3 spans 14 amino acids. V was pared by 4 bases and J by 7 bases, with 19 bases between. CDR3 nucleotides: TGCAGCGTTGCCCTGTCACGGGCCGCTCGTGGCTACACCTTC. Protein: CSVALSRAARGYTF.

This clonotype turned up a few times. The chain links TRBV18 to TRBJ2-3; 10 nucleotides line up with TRBD2. The CDR3 contains 16 residues. From germline, CDR1 is KGHSH and CDR2 LQKENI. The V segment lost 4 bases and the J segment 1 base; nucleotides outside the gene matches: 5. CDR3 bases: TGTGCCAGCTCACTGGCCACTAGCGGGGGCACAGATACGCAGTATTTT. Protein: CASSLATSGGTDTQYF.

This clonotype was counted only a few times. The chain carries TRBV29-1 and TRBJ2-3, with 10 bases matching TRBD2. The ends lost 4 bases at V and 0 bases at J; junction bases unmatched: 4. The germline V gene encodes CDR1 SQVTM and CDR2 ANQGSEA. The CDR3 length is 15 residues. CDR3 nucleotide sequence: TGCAGCGTTGCCGGGACTAGCGACAGCACAGATACGCAGTATTTT. Translated: CSVAGTSDSTDTQYF.

This clonotype was observed a handful of times. J is TRBJ2-3 and V is TRBV27; possible D gene TRBD1, 7 bases. Trimming took off 6 bases at V and 10 bases at J, with 17 bases between the two ends. Germline CDR1 and CDR2: MNHEY and SMNVEV (reference sequence). CDR3 size: 13 residues. CDR3 coding DNA: TGTGCCAGCAGACCCTATGACAGGGAGGCGCAGTATTTT. Protein sequence: CASRPYDREAQYF.

The V gene is TRBV5-5, the J gene TRBJ2-7; possibly TRBD2 for D (5 bases). V gave up 6 bases and J gave up 0 bases, with 16 bases separating them. The germline V gene has CDR1 SGHKS and CDR2 YYEKEE (reference sequence). There are 15 residues in the CDR3. The CDR3 loop reads CASTTEDGPSYEQYF. Here the CDR3 DNA reads TGTGCCAGCACCACGGAGGACGGACCCTCCTACGAGCAGTACTTC.

Turning to this clonotype: One end of the junction is discordant with germline, which a read error may explain. The rearrangement uses TRBV6-2 or TRBV6-3 and TRBJ1-1; unclear D gene. The CDR3 extends over 15 amino acids. Per germline, CDR1 MNHEY and CDR2 SVGEGT. The CDR3 DNA reads TGTGCCAGCAGTTACCATAAGACGGGTAACACTGGAGCTTTCTTT. It codes for CASSYHKTGNTGAFF.

V and J are TRBV28 and TRBJ2-3; TRBD1 is a possible D gene (6 bases). The CDR3 loop spans 15 amino acids. Germline V gene sequence: CDR1 MDHEN, CDR2 SYDVKM. V shed 4 bases and J shed 6 bases, with 17 bases lying between them. DNA of the CDR3: TGTGCCAGCAGTTCAGGGGCCCTCGAGCTGGATACGCAGTATTTT. It specifies CASSSGALELDTQYF.

In its sample, this clonotype was seen a few times. The chain carries TRBV19 and TRBJ2-6; D gene ambiguous. V lost 4 bases to trimming and J lost 1 base, with 11 bases between them. This CDR3 spans 16 amino acids. Germline CDR1 LNHDA, CDR2 SQIVND (reference sequence). CDR3 residues: CASSSPKLSGANVLTF. Here the CDR3 DNA reads TGTGCCAGTAGTAGCCCCAAGTTATCTGGGGCCAACGTCCTGACTTTC.

A note on this clonotype: Possible read error: a much larger clone is one base away. The final CDR3 position lacks the conserved phenylalanine or tryptophan, pointing to a likely read error. The gene calls are TRBV3-1 and TRBJ2-1; 12 bases line up with TRBD2. The germline V gene has CDR1 LGHDT and CDR2 YNNKEL (reference sequence). The CDR3 has 16 residues. V was pared by 0 bases and J by 6 bases, with 3 bases of the junction left unmatched. The CDR3, as DNA: TGTGCCAGCAGCCAAGATCTGACTAGCGGGGGCAATGAGCAGTTCTCC. This encodes CASSQDLTSGGNEQFS.

The rearrangement joins TRBV11-2 to TRBJ2-7; unclear D gene. The CDR3 is 13 residues long. Germline V gene lookup returns CDR1 SGHAT and CDR2 FQNNGV. Trimming stripped 4 bases from V and 5 bases from J, with 12 bases between. This chain's CDR3 is CASSSVSINEQYF. The DNA for the CDR3 is TGTGCCAGCAGCTCCGTCTCGATTAACGAGCAGTACTTC.

This clonotype was recorded a few times. The chain recombines TRBV5-1 with TRBJ2-2; unclear D gene. The germline V gene encodes CDR1 SGHRS and CDR2 YFSETQ. The CDR3 consists of 9 residues. Trimming removed 5 bases from V and 9 bases from J, with 2 bases in between. The CDR3 DNA follows: TGCGCCAGCAGGAGGGAGCTGTTTTTT. It is translated as CASRRELFF.

The chain carries TRBV18 and TRBJ2-3; no clear D gene. Germline V gene lookup returns CDR1 KGHSH and CDR2 LQKENI. The V gene lost 0 bases and the J gene lost 5 bases, with 3 bases spanning the gap. This CDR3 comprises 12 residues. The CDR3 coding sequence is TGTGCCAGCTCACCACCAGGAGATACGCAGTATTTT. It specifies CASSPPGDTQYF.

This clonotype was recorded a few times. This sequence joins TRBV12-3 or TRBV12-4 and TRBJ2-1, with 16 bases lining up with TRBD2. This CDR3 region has 17 residues. The junction had 7 bases not matched to a gene; V was cut back by 6 bases and J by 5 bases. The CDR3 DNA reads as TGTGCCAGCAGCCCGGGACTAGCGGGGGGGCTCGACAATGAGCAGTTCTTC. Its protein product is CASSPGLAGGLDNEQFF.

This clonotype was picked up a small number of times. This chain uses TRBV19 with TRBJ2-1; a weak D match, TRBD1 (5 bases). This CDR3 region has 15 residues. Trimming stripped 5 bases from V and 9 bases from J, with 20 bases between. Per the germline V gene, CDR1 is LNHDA and CDR2 is SQIVND (reference sequence). The CDR3 is CASSPIDQGGAEQFF. The DNA for the CDR3 is TGTGCCAGTAGTCCTATAGACCAGGGTGGGGCTGAGCAGTTCTTC.

This chain links TRBV4-1 with TRBJ2-5; 7 nucleotides agree with TRBD1. CDR1 is MGHRA and CDR2 is YSYEKL in the germline V gene. J lost 5 bases, V lost 1 base, and 1 base had no gene match. The CDR3 length is 13 residues. Here the CDR3 reads CASSQGQGETQYF. DNA for the CDR3: TGCGCCAGCAGCCAAGGACAGGGCGAGACCCAGTACTTC.

The chain uses TRBV3-1 and TRBJ1-2, with a weak D call TRBD1 (5 bases). Germline CDR1 is LGHDT and CDR2 is YNNKEL (reference sequence). This CDR3 has 13 residues. Between the trimmed V and J ends, which lost 0 bases and 5 bases, there was a span of 7 bases. For the CDR3, the DNA is TGTGCCAGCAGCCAAGAGGGACTGTATGGCTACACCTTC. Translated: CASSQEGLYGYTF.

The chain links TRBV11-2 to TRBJ2-3, with TRBD2 matching 9 bases. The CDR3 length is 15 residues. CDR1 and CDR2 (germline): SGHAT, FQNNGV. V gave up 5 bases and J gave up 8 bases; unmatched junction bases: 11. This chain's CDR3 is CASSLESGGRSTQYF. CDR3 DNA: TGTGCCAGCAGCCTGGAGAGCGGGGGGCGGAGTACGCAGTATTTT.